The 25 T cell receptor beta chains listed next were all sequenced from one sample in a study of blood T cell repertoires in COVID-19. Profiled with immunoSEQ multiplex PCR; TCRdb holds only in-frame clones, not every one. The sample consists of under 300,000 clones, approximately 86% of them appearing once. Sequencing was carried out using PBMCs or T cells enriched from blood (not recorded which). These TCRs come from a woman in her fifties or sixties who had recovered from COVID-19.

The chain is built from TRBV20-1 and TRBJ2-3; 9 bases match TRBD2. The CDR3 length is 15 residues. CDR1 DFQATT and CDR2 SNEGSKA come from the germline V gene (reference sequence). V lost 3 bases and J lost 3; bases outside the gene matches: 7. CDR3 loop: CSASALAGRTDTQYF. The CDR3, as DNA: TGCAGTGCTAGTGCCCTAGCGGGGAGGACAGATACGCAGTATTTT.

The genes are TRBV5-4 and TRBJ2-7; 14 nucleotides agree with TRBD2. The CDR3 sequence is 17 residues long. Germline values: CDR1 SGHNT, CDR2 YYREEE (reference sequence). The V and J ends lost 0 bases and 5 bases, in that order; junction bases with no gene match: 7. CDR3 bases: TGTGCCAGCAGCTTGGGGGGGACTAGCGGGAGAACCCACGAGCAGTACTTC. It codes for CASSLGGTSGRTHEQYF.

This clone was seen once. This sequence joins TRBV7-2 and TRBJ2-5; 9 nucleotides agree with TRBD2. Germline lookup yields CDR1 SGHTA and CDR2 FQGNSA. The CDR3 is made up of 14 amino acids. With V trimmed by 4 bases and J by 4 bases, 4 bases remained unmatched. CDR3 coding DNA: TGTGCCAGCAGCTCCTTTAGCGGGAGAGAGACCCAGTACTTC. Protein product: CASSSFSGRETQYF.

This sequence joins TRBV20-1 and TRBJ1-1, with 9 positions matching TRBD1. V lost 6 bases, J lost 5 bases, and 10 bases stayed unmatched. Germline loops: CDR1 DFQATT, CDR2 SNEGSKA (reference sequence). The CDR3 length is 14 residues. CDR3 sequence reads: CSASTGTGFTEAFF. In DNA form, the CDR3 reads TGCAGTGCAAGTACCGGGACAGGGTTTACTGAAGCTTTCTTT.

This chain links TRBV7-2 with TRBJ1-5, with D perhaps TRBD1 (5 bases). Germline-derived CDR1 and CDR2 are SGHTA and FQGNSA. The germline V and J ends were trimmed by 4 bases and 6 bases, with 10 bases remaining between them. The CDR3 covers 13 residues. As DNA, the CDR3 is TGTGCCAGCAGCTCCCAGGGTCGTCAGCCCCAGCATTTT. Its translation is CASSSQGRQPQHF.

The CDR3 DNA reads as TGTGCCAGCAGCAAAGCAGGGGTGAATCAGCCCCAGCATTTT. Encoded protein: CASSKAGVNQPQHF. This chain uses TRBV21-1 with TRBJ1-5; TRBD1 reflects the table's D call only, with no check against the DNA. TRBV21-1 is designated a pseudogene. This CDR3 contains 14 residues.

In its sample, this clone was seen a few times. J is TRBJ1-1 and V is TRBV5-1; 7 bases fit TRBD1. Germline V gives CDR1 SGHRS, CDR2 YFSETQ. This CDR3 has 13 amino acids. Trimming at V came to 6 bases and at J to 10 bases, leaving 12 bases not matched to a gene. CDR3: CASNVDRVDGAFF. The CDR3 DNA sequence: TGCGCCAGCAACGTCGACAGGGTGGATGGAGCTTTCTTT. Supplemented by reference TRBV5-1 and TRBJ1-1, the full variable domain reads KAGVTQTPRYLIKTRGQQVTLSCSPISGHRSVSWYQQTPGQGLQFLFEYFSETQRNKGNFPGRFSGRQFSNSRSEMNVSTLELGDSALYLCASNVDRVDGAFFGQGTRLTVV.

V gene TRBV4-1 combines with J gene TRBJ1-4, with D perhaps TRBD1 (6 bases). CDR1 and CDR2 (germline): MGHRA, YSYEKL. V was shortened by 7 bases and J by 3 bases, with 21 bases between the two germline ends. This CDR3 spans 17 amino acids. The CDR3 region is CASTGEGRGRANEKLFF. The CDR3 DNA is TGCGCCAGCACCGGAGAGGGGAGGGGGAGGGCTAATGAAAAACTGTTTTTT.

V gene TRBV21-1 combines with J gene TRBJ2-2; the table names TRBD1, a call not compared with the DNA. TRBV21-1 counts as a pseudogene. The CDR3 has 19 amino acids. CDR3 sequence: CASSKAKFDRGLNTGELFF. The DNA of the CDR3 is TGTGCCAGCAGCAAAGCCAAATTTGACAGGGGGCTAAACACCGGGGAGCTGTTTTTT.

This rearrangement joins TRBV4-2 to TRBJ1-1; 8 bases are a match to TRBD1. The germline V gene has CDR1 LGHNA and CDR2 YNFKEQ. This CDR3 has 15 amino acids. V lost 0 bases, J lost 7 bases, and 7 bases stayed unmatched. CDR3 nucleotides: TGTGCCAGCAGCCAAGAATTCTCAGGACAGGGTGAAGCTTTCTTT. This translates into CASSQEFSGQGEAFF.

V and J are TRBV4-1 and TRBJ1-3; D ambiguous. Germline CDR1 and CDR2: MGHRA and YSYEKL. CDR3 length: 16 amino acids. V shed 0 bases and J shed 2 bases, with 11 bases lying between them. CDR3 amino acids: CASSQDTPRTGNTIYF. Here the CDR3 DNA reads TGCGCCAGCAGCCAAGATACCCCCAGGACTGGAAACACCATATATTTT.

Only one count was recorded for this clone. The chain joins TRBV10-3 to TRBJ1-5; 9 bases line up with TRBD1. The junction had 2 bases not matched to a gene; V was cut back by 2 bases and J by 6 bases. The germline CDR1 and CDR2 sequences are ENHRY and SYGVKD. The CDR3 runs 14 residues. CDR3 loop: CAISEGQGSQPQHF. CDR3 coding DNA: TGTGCCATCAGTGAGGGACAGGGGAGTCAGCCCCAGCATTTT.

The V call is TRBV18, the J call TRBJ1-4; 7 bases are shared with TRBD1. Germline V CDR1 and CDR2: KGHSH, LQKENI. Germline trimming cut 3 bases from V and 4 bases from J; bases unmatched to any gene: 5. The length of the CDR3 is 15 residues. The CDR3 DNA is TGTGCCAGCTCACCCCCGGGACAGTATAATGAAAAACTGTTTTTT. As protein: CASSPPGQYNEKLFF.

This chain links TRBV9 with TRBJ1-4, with TRBD1 identical over 7 bases. The CDR3 totals 13 residues. Germline assignment: CDR1 SGDLS and CDR2 YYNGEE. V gave up 2 bases and J gave up 6 bases; unmatched junction bases: 1. CDR3 protein: CASSVQGDEKLFF. For the CDR3, the DNA is TGTGCCAGCAGCGTGCAGGGGGATGAAAAACTGTTTTTT.

This clone was observed a few times. The V call is TRBV9, the J call TRBJ2-1, with D unclear. The CDR3 covers 14 residues. The germline V gene encodes CDR1 SGDLS and CDR2 YYNGEE. V was shortened by 4 bases and J by 7 bases, with 15 bases between the two germline ends. In nucleotides, the CDR3 is TGTGCCAGCAGCTCCTCCGACCTCGGGAATGAGCAGTTCTTC. Amino acids: CASSSSDLGNEQFF.

The chain joins TRBV9 to TRBJ2-2; 8 bases are shared with TRBD1. The CDR3 runs to 17 residues. The trim removed 3 bases at V and 3 bases at J, leaving 10 bases unmatched. CDR1 and CDR2 from the germline V gene are SGDLS and YYNGEE. CDR3 DNA: TGTGCCAGCAGCGGTCCTGCAGGGGGCATCCACACCGGGGAGCTGTTTTTT. Amino acids: CASSGPAGGIHTGELFF.

The chain has TRBV4-1 and TRBJ2-5; TRBD2 matches 7 bases. CDR1 is MGHRA, CDR2 YSYEKL, per germline. Unmatched junction bases numbered 10, after V lost 4 bases and J lost 2 bases. The CDR3 consists of 16 residues. The CDR3 DNA follows: TGCGCCAGCAGCCCAGGACTAGGGACTGGGCAAGAGACCCAGTACTTC. It yields the protein CASSPGLGTGQETQYF.

The chain carries TRBV14 and TRBJ1-6; D is ambiguous. The CDR3 has 17 amino acids. Germline CDR1 SGHDN, CDR2 FVKESK. V was trimmed by 1 base and J by 0 bases, leaving 10 bases between them. CDR3 in DNA: TGTGCCAGCAGCCAAGTTTCTGGGAGCTCCTATAATTCACCCCTCCACTTT. As protein: CASSQVSGSSYNSPLHF.

The J gene is TRBJ1-6, the V gene TRBV2, with 7 bases lining up with TRBD1. CDR1 is SNHLY and CDR2 is FYNNEI in the germline V gene. The CDR3 is 13 amino acids. Losses at the gene ends were 5 bases for V and 10 bases for J; bases not matched to a gene: 5. CDR3 sequence reads: CASSIGGGSPLHF. As DNA, the CDR3 is TGTGCCAGCAGTATAGGGGGCGGGTCACCCCTCCACTTT.

V usage is TRBV20-1 and J usage is TRBJ2-1; perhaps TRBD1 as D (5 bases). The germline V and J ends were trimmed by 6 bases and 8 bases, with 11 bases remaining between them. Germline values: CDR1 DFQATT, CDR2 SNEGSKA (reference sequence). The CDR3 has 11 residues. DNA of the CDR3: TGCAGTGCGGGCGAAGGGGATGAGCAGTTCTTC. Translation: CSAGEGDEQFF.

The J gene is TRBJ2-2, the V gene TRBV5-1; a weak D match, TRBD1 (6 bases). The CDR3 sequence is 15 residues long. V lost 0 bases and J lost 6, with 12 bases in between. The germline gives CDR1 SGHRS, CDR2 YFSETQ. The CDR3 loop is CASSLAGQGPGELFF. The CDR3 DNA reads as TGCGCCAGCAGCTTGGCGGGGCAGGGGCCCGGGGAGCTGTTTTTT.

V gene TRBV4-2 combines with J gene TRBJ2-3, with D possibly being TRBD2 (5 bases). The ends were cut back, 8 bases at V and 2 bases at J, with 20 bases in the middle. The CDR3 is made up of 16 amino acids. CDR1 and CDR2 from the germline V gene are LGHNA and YNFKEQ. The CDR3 DNA reads as TGTGCCAGCGGCCCGTCGCCAGCGGCCATCACAGATACGCAGTATTTT. Translating it yields CASGPSPAAITDTQYF.

This chain connects TRBV27 to TRBJ2-7; tentatively, D is TRBD2 (6 bases). The V end was cut by 2 bases, the J end by 8 bases, with 10 bases between. From germline, CDR1 is MNHEY and CDR2 SMNVEV (reference sequence). This CDR3 is 12 amino acids long. The chain's CDR3 is CASSLTGSQQYF. Written as DNA, the CDR3 is TGTGCCAGCAGTTTAACCGGGAGCCAGCAGTACTTC.

This clone has just one count. The J gene is TRBJ1-1, the V gene TRBV10-3; D is possibly TRBD1 (6 bases). The CDR3 contains 14 residues. The V gene lost 5 bases and the J gene lost 1 base, with 11 bases spanning the gap. Germline values: CDR1 ENHRY, CDR2 SYGVKD. As DNA, the CDR3 is TGTGCCATCAGTACCGGGACACAGAACACTGAAGCTTTCTTT. Translated, it gives CAISTGTQNTEAFF.

The chain links TRBV7-6 to TRBJ2-3; 10 positions match TRBD2. The CDR3 contains 16 residues. V shed 4 bases, J shed 6 bases, and the junction held 10 bases outside the gene matches. Per the germline V gene, CDR1 is SGHVS and CDR2 is FNYEAQ. DNA for the CDR3: TGTGCCAGCAGCTCCGAACTAGCGGGGCCTTTCGATACGCAGTATTTT. Amino acid sequence: CASSSELAGPFDTQYF.